Presented here are 9 T cell receptor beta chains from one specimen sequenced in a study of T cells expressing NK-cell markers. TCRdb reprocessed the 5' RACE reads, with one entry per CDR3 protein and no DNA. Its listing shows around 550,000 distinct CDR3 sequences. Sequenced: blood T cells: a sorted CD56 or NKG2C T cell subset, CD4+ or CD8+ T cells, or bulk PBMC T cells (not recorded which). The receptors here all came from a man aged 18 to 29 in good health.

The chain links TRBV12-3 or TRBV12-4 to TRBJ2-2; checking the TCRdb D call of TRBD1 is not possible without DNA. The CDR3 is 15 residues long. CDR3 in amino acids: CASSLTGGGTGELFF.

The chain recombines TRBV10-2 with TRBJ2-3; the TRBD2 assignment by TCRdb is unverifiable without DNA. The germline CDR1 and CDR2 sequences are WSHSY and SAAADI. The CDR3 loop spans 14 amino acids. The CDR3 sequence: CASSGERELDTQYF.

The CDR3 loop is CSVEDRGLLNLSYEQYF. This chain joins TRBV29-1 and TRBJ2-7; TCRdb lists TRBD2, though no DNA is available to test this call. The germline CDR1 and CDR2 sequences are SQVTM and ANQGSEA. CDR3 length: 17 amino acids.

This chain uses TRBV7-2 with TRBJ2-2; the TCRdb D gene call, TRBD2, has no DNA to confirm it. CDR1 is SGHTA, CDR2 FQGNSA, per germline. There are 15 residues in the CDR3. CDR3 region: CASSLGGTSAGELFF. The complete variable domain, with remaining parts taken from reference TRBV7-2 and TRBJ2-2, reads GAGVSQSPSNKVTEKGKDVELRCDPISGHTALYWYRQSLGQGLEFLIYFQGNSAPDKSGLPSDRFSAERTGGSVSTLTIQRTQQEDSAVYLCASSLGGTSAGELFFGEGSRLTVL.

The chain links TRBV24-1 to TRBJ2-1; the D gene TCRdb calls, TRBD2, cannot be checked with no DNA. This CDR3 is built from 14 residues. The germline V gene has CDR1 KGHDR and CDR2 SFDVKD. The CDR3: CATSGFGLASEQFF.

The CDR3 sequence: CASSPEGRWNIQYF. This chain uses TRBV18 with TRBJ2-4. Germline assignment: CDR1 KGHSH and CDR2 LQKENI. The CDR3 runs 14 residues.

The rearrangement uses TRBV12-3 or TRBV12-4 and TRBJ2-1; TCRdb's D call, TRBD2, is unchecked because there is no DNA. This CDR3 has 17 amino acids. CDR3 loop: CASRPTVGSGSLDEQFF.

The chain uses TRBV12-3 or TRBV12-4 and TRBJ1-2; TCRdb returns TRBD1, unconfirmable since there is no DNA. This CDR3 comprises 15 residues. The CDR3 reads CASSFVGATTYGYTF.

V and J are TRBV9 and TRBJ2-3. The germline V gene encodes CDR1 SGDLS and CDR2 YYNGEE. This CDR3 has 14 amino acids. The CDR3 loop reads CASSVAPGTDTQYF.